Listed below are T cell receptor beta chains from one sample, sequenced in a study of T cell responses to AZD1222 COVID-19 vaccine. Sequencing used immunoSEQ multiplex PCR; TCRdb keeps in-frame clones, though not all of them. The table lists some 140,000 clones, approximately 93% of them singletons. Sequences were derived from peripheral blood, sampled on day 0 of AZD1222 vaccination. These receptors came from an adult in good health. CDR3s include the opening cysteine and the closing phenylalanine or tryptophan. Each record gives: clone size, D gene, J gene, V gene, CDR3 length, CDR3 protein, CDR3 DNA. The D gene is left open where the match is weak. The listing skips clone size in some rows; elsewhere it reads once, few, many or a size class.

clone size: few; D gene: NA; J gene: TRBJ1-1; V gene: TRBV9; CDR3 length: 13; CDR3 protein: CASSAPGFTEAFF; CDR3 DNA: TGTGCCAGCAGCGCACCTGGGTTCACTGAAGCTTTCTTT
clone size: NA; D gene: TRBD2; J gene: TRBJ2-7; V gene: TRBV3-1/TRBV3-2; CDR3 length: 16; CDR3 protein: CASSQKGLAGVYEQYF; CDR3 DNA: TGTGCCAGCAGTCAAAAGGGACTAGCGGGAGTTTACGAGCAGTACTTC
clone size: once; D gene: NA; J gene: TRBJ2-7; V gene: TRBV11-2; CDR3 length: 15; CDR3 protein: CASSLSAFGSYEQYF; CDR3 DNA: TGTGCCAGCAGCTTAAGTGCCTTCGGGTCCTACGAGCAGTACTTC
clone size: NA; D gene: NA; J gene: TRBJ1-5; V gene: TRBV5-3; CDR3 length: 14; CDR3 protein: CARNPAESNQPQHF; CDR3 DNA: TGTGCCAGAAACCCCGCGGAGAGCAATCAGCCCCAGCATTTT
clone size: NA; D gene: TRBD2; J gene: TRBJ2-5; V gene: TRBV30; CDR3 length: 14; CDR3 protein: CAWSPTSGGETQYF; CDR3 DNA: TGTGCCTGGAGTCCGACTAGCGGAGGGGAGACCCAGTACTTC
clone size: NA; D gene: NA; J gene: TRBJ1-2; V gene: TRBV19; CDR3 length: 14; CDR3 protein: CASSIVGGFYGYTF; CDR3 DNA: TGTGCCAGTAGTATAGTAGGAGGATTCTATGGCTACACCTTC
clone size: few; D gene: NA; J gene: TRBJ1-5; V gene: TRBV28; CDR3 length: 15; CDR3 protein: CASGRPGKRNQPQHF; CDR3 DNA: TGTGCCAGCGGACGGCCAGGGAAGCGCAATCAGCCCCAGCATTTT
clone size: NA; D gene: NA; J gene: TRBJ1-2; V gene: TRBV6-5; CDR3 length: 13; CDR3 protein: CATRTAANYGYTF; CDR3 DNA: TGTGCCACCCGGACAGCAGCTAACTATGGCTACACCTTC
clone size: once; D gene: NA; J gene: TRBJ2-1; V gene: TRBV11-2; CDR3 length: 13; CDR3 protein: CASSSRVVNEQFF; CDR3 DNA: TGTGCCAGCAGCTCCCGAGTGGTCAATGAGCAGTTCTTC
clone size: NA; D gene: TRBD1; J gene: TRBJ1-2; V gene: TRBV7-7; CDR3 length: 14; CDR3 protein: CAGQDTGQHYGYTF; CDR3 DNA: TGTGCTGGACAGGACACGGGACAGCACTATGGCTACACCTTC
clone size: NA; D gene: NA; J gene: TRBJ2-7; V gene: TRBV28; CDR3 length: 16; CDR3 protein: CASSLPFALGADERYF; CDR3 DNA: NA
clone size: NA; D gene: NA; J gene: TRBJ1-1; V gene: TRBV30; CDR3 length: 11; CDR3 protein: CAWSGFFEAFF; CDR3 DNA: TGTGCCTGGAGTGGGTTTTTTGAAGCTTTCTTT
clone size: NA; D gene: NA; J gene: TRBJ2-5; V gene: TRBV5-4; CDR3 length: 15; CDR3 protein: CASSLSGHIQETQYF; CDR3 DNA: TGTGCCAGCAGCTTATCGGGACACATACAAGAGACCCAGTACTTC
clone size: NA; D gene: TRBD1; J gene: TRBJ2-7; V gene: TRBV11-2; CDR3 length: 13; CDR3 protein: CASSLGGQGWQYF; CDR3 DNA: TGTGCCAGCAGCTTAGGCGGACAGGGTTGGCAGTACTTC
clone size: NA; D gene: NA; J gene: TRBJ2-2; V gene: TRBV11-2; CDR3 length: 18; CDR3 protein: CASSLIGGPSIFTGELFF; CDR3 DNA: TGTGCCAGCAGCTTAATTGGGGGTCCATCGATCTTCACCGGGGAGCTGTTTTTT
clone size: NA; D gene: NA; J gene: TRBJ2-3; V gene: TRBV3-1/TRBV3-2; CDR3 length: 15; CDR3 protein: CASSQDFLSTDTQYF; CDR3 DNA: TGTGCCAGCAGCCAAGACTTTCTAAGCACAGATACGCAGTATTTT
clone size: once; D gene: TRBD2; J gene: TRBJ2-7; V gene: TRBV6-5; CDR3 length: 14; CDR3 protein: CASRASGGTYEQYF; CDR3 DNA: TGTGCCAGCAGAGCCTCGGGGGGGACCTACGAGCAGTACTTC
clone size: NA; D gene: NA; J gene: TRBJ2-1; V gene: TRBV30; CDR3 length: 12; CDR3 protein: CAWSVWGNEQFF; CDR3 DNA: TGTGCCTGGAGTGTATGGGGCAATGAGCAGTTCTTC
clone size: NA; D gene: NA; J gene: TRBJ2-7; V gene: TRBV4-1; CDR3 length: 16; CDR3 protein: CASSQTQRQDIYEQYF; CDR3 DNA: TGCGCCAGCAGCCAAACACAGAGACAGGACATCTACGAGCAGTACTTC
clone size: NA; D gene: NA; J gene: TRBJ1-1; V gene: TRBV28; CDR3 length: 13; CDR3 protein: CASSLSANTEAFF; CDR3 DNA: TGTGCCAGCAGTTTATCGGCAAACACTGAAGCTTTCTTT
clone size: once; D gene: NA; J gene: TRBJ2-7; V gene: TRBV7-8; CDR3 length: 14; CDR3 protein: CASTPTQLLDEQYF; CDR3 DNA: TGTGCCAGCACCCCGACTCAATTACTAGACGAGCAGTACTTC
clone size: NA; D gene: TRBD2; J gene: TRBJ2-1; V gene: TRBV7-9; CDR3 length: 17; CDR3 protein: CASSLGGSGRAYNEQFF; CDR3 DNA: TGTGCCAGCAGCTTAGGAGGCTCCGGGAGGGCCTACAATGAGCAGTTCTTC
clone size: NA; D gene: NA; J gene: TRBJ2-5; V gene: TRBV29-1; CDR3 length: 14; CDR3 protein: CSVTPQDTARTQYF; CDR3 DNA: TGCAGCGTGACACCCCAAGACACGGCGAGGACCCAGTACTTC
clone size: NA; D gene: TRBD1; J gene: TRBJ1-2; V gene: TRBV4-1; CDR3 length: 17; CDR3 protein: CASSQRSTGGSVYGYTF; CDR3 DNA: TGCGCCAGCAGCCAGCGAAGTACAGGGGGATCAGTCTATGGCTACACCTTC
clone size: NA; D gene: TRBD1; J gene: TRBJ2-7; V gene: TRBV5-1; CDR3 length: 16; CDR3 protein: CASSEIRTGKTYEQYF; CDR3 DNA: TGCGCCAGCAGCGAGATACGGACAGGCAAAACCTACGAGCAGTACTTC
clone size: NA; D gene: NA; J gene: TRBJ1-1; V gene: TRBV25-1; CDR3 length: 10; CDR3 protein: CASSSKRIQF; CDR3 DNA: TGTGCCAGCAGTAGTAAAAGGATTCAATTT
clone size: NA; D gene: NA; J gene: TRBJ2-6; V gene: TRBV7-2; CDR3 length: 19; CDR3 protein: CASSSYGFIATGGANVLTF; CDR3 DNA: TGTGCCAGCAGCTCGTATGGGTTTATTGCTACGGGTGGGGCCAACGTCCTGACTTTC
clone size: NA; D gene: NA; J gene: TRBJ1-2; V gene: TRBV6-1; CDR3 length: 14; CDR3 protein: CASSEAGRGYGYTF; CDR3 DNA: TGTGCCAGCAGTGAGGCAGGGAGGGGCTATGGCTACACCTTC
clone size: NA; D gene: NA; J gene: TRBJ1-5; V gene: TRBV7-9; CDR3 length: 13; CDR3 protein: CASSPGSDQPQHF; CDR3 DNA: TGTGCCAGCAGCCCAGGGTCAGATCAGCCCCAGCATTTT
clone size: NA; D gene: TRBD1; J gene: TRBJ2-1; V gene: TRBV7-3; CDR3 length: 15; CDR3 protein: CASSYDRGSYNEQFF; CDR3 DNA: TGTGCCAGCAGCTATGACAGGGGATCTTACAATGAGCAGTTCTTC
clone size: NA; D gene: NA; J gene: TRBJ1-5; V gene: TRBV20-1; CDR3 length: 14; CDR3 protein: CSASLPGRNQPQHF; CDR3 DNA: TGCAGTGCTAGTCTTCCAGGGCGAAATCAGCCCCAGCATTTT
clone size: NA; D gene: TRBD1; J gene: TRBJ1-6; V gene: TRBV10-2; CDR3 length: 15; CDR3 protein: CASSEDRVGNSPLHF; CDR3 DNA: TGCGCCAGCAGTGAGGACAGGGTGGGGAATTCACCCCTCCACTTT
clone size: NA; D gene: NA; J gene: TRBJ2-3; V gene: TRBV3-1/TRBV3-2; CDR3 length: 13; CDR3 protein: CASSQEGQGTQYF; CDR3 DNA: TGTGCCAGCAGCCAAGAGGGGCAGGGGACGCAGTATTTT
clone size: once; D gene: NA; J gene: TRBJ2-1; V gene: TRBV7-9; CDR3 length: 11; CDR3 protein: CASSLGAPQFF; CDR3 DNA: TGTGCCAGCAGCTTGGGGGCCCCGCAGTTCTTC
clone size: NA; D gene: TRBD2; J gene: TRBJ2-1; V gene: TRBV30; CDR3 length: 15; CDR3 protein: CAWIRPTSENNEQFF; CDR3 DNA: TGTGCCTGGATAAGGCCCACTAGCGAAAACAATGAGCAGTTCTTC
clone size: NA; D gene: TRBD1; J gene: TRBJ1-6; V gene: TRBV18; CDR3 length: 13; CDR3 protein: CASSTGGVSPLHF; CDR3 DNA: TGTGCCAGCTCGACAGGGGGCGTTTCACCCCTCCACTTT
clone size: NA; D gene: NA; J gene: TRBJ2-5; V gene: TRBV7-2; CDR3 length: 15; CDR3 protein: CASSSSSVYQETQYF; CDR3 DNA: TGTGCCAGCAGCTCCTCTAGCGTTTACCAAGAGACCCAGTACTTC
clone size: NA; D gene: NA; J gene: TRBJ1-1; V gene: TRBV28; CDR3 length: 14; CDR3 protein: CASSLSTVNTEAFF; CDR3 DNA: TGTGCCAGCAGTCTGTCGACAGTGAACACTGAAGCTTTCTTT
clone size: once; D gene: NA; J gene: TRBJ2-5; V gene: TRBV5-4; CDR3 length: 15; CDR3 protein: CASSLVRGSQETQYF; CDR3 DNA: TGTGCCAGCAGCTTGGTACGTGGGTCCCAAGAGACCCAGTACTTC
clone size: NA; D gene: TRBD1; J gene: TRBJ2-3; V gene: TRBV7-9; CDR3 length: 16; CDR3 protein: CASSVGTVGPTDTQYF; CDR3 DNA: TGTGCCAGCAGCGTAGGGACAGTAGGGCCCACAGATACGCAGTATTTT
clone size: NA; D gene: NA; J gene: TRBJ1-1; V gene: TRBV28; CDR3 length: 14; CDR3 protein: CASTGYRDWSEAFF; CDR3 DNA: TGTGCCAGCACCGGATACAGGGATTGGTCTGAAGCTTTCTTT
clone size: NA; D gene: NA; J gene: TRBJ1-1; V gene: TRBV30; CDR3 length: 12; CDR3 protein: CAWSDTDTEAFF; CDR3 DNA: TGTGCCTGGAGTGATACGGACACTGAAGCTTTCTTT
clone size: once; D gene: TRBD1; J gene: TRBJ1-3; V gene: TRBV28; CDR3 length: 15; CDR3 protein: CASSLQGAAGNTIYF; CDR3 DNA: TGTGCCAGCAGTCTACAGGGGGCCGCTGGAAACACCATATATTTT
clone size: once; D gene: TRBD2; J gene: TRBJ2-1; V gene: TRBV7-3; CDR3 length: 22; CDR3 protein: CASSLSGQGAGIAGGGYNEQFF; CDR3 DNA: TGTGCCAGCAGCTTGTCCGGGCAGGGGGCTGGGATAGCGGGAGGTGGGTACAATGAGCAGTTCTTC
clone size: NA; D gene: NA; J gene: TRBJ1-1; V gene: TRBV19; CDR3 length: 14; CDR3 protein: CASSSARGDTEAFF; CDR3 DNA: TGTGCCAGTAGTTCGGCGCGGGGGGACACTGAAGCTTTCTTT